These 32 T cell receptor beta chains came from one sample sequenced in a study of spatial heterogeneity in lung cancer. TCRdb processed the 5' RACE reads anew with MiXCR; each CDR3 protein has one entry. The sample gives about 75,000 distinct CDR3 sequences, roughly 13% of which show up once; about 7.1% is in the top ten. Noted time point: sample taken at primary tumor resection. No cells were sorted before sequencing. The whole RNA sequenced was extracted from tumor, nontumor lung or frozen PBMC. The sequencing used PBMCs, collected at surgery. Receptors originate from a male donor with early-stage non-small cell lung cancer.

This chain connects TRBV5-1 to TRBJ2-1, with D possibly matching TRBD2 (5 bases). The CDR3 is 13 amino acids. Trimming removed 3 bases from V and 7 bases from J, with 11 bases in between. Germline values: CDR1 SGHRS, CDR2 YFSETQ. The CDR3 DNA reads TGCGCCAGCAGCTCCGTAACGGGGAATGAGCAGTTCTTC. Amino acid sequence: CASSSVTGNEQFF. Drawing the rest from reference TRBV5-1 and TRBJ2-1, the complete variable domain is KAGVTQTPRYLIKTRGQQVTLSCSPISGHRSVSWYQQTPGQGLQFLFEYFSETQRNKGNFPGRFSGRQFSNSRSEMNVSTLELGDSALYLCASSSVTGNEQFFGPGTRLTVL.

This clonotype was recorded a few times. The chain has TRBV19 and TRBJ2-7; 9 positions agree with TRBD1. From germline, CDR1 is LNHDA and CDR2 SQIVND (reference sequence). The CDR3 sequence is 13 residues long. J lost 6 bases, V lost 4 bases, and 4 bases had no gene match. CDR3 bases: TGTGCCAGTAGTAGGGACAGGGAAGGCGAGCAGTACTTC. Translated: CASSRDREGEQYF. The full variable domain, in which reference TRBV19 and TRBJ2-7 provide the parts outside the CDR3, is DGGITQSPKYLFRKEGQNVTLSCEQNLNHDAMYWYRQDPGQGLRLIYYSQIVNDFQKGDIAEGYSVSREKKESFPLTVTSAQKNPTAFYLCASSRDREGEQYFGPGTRLTVT.

At least ten counts were recorded for this clonotype. This sequence joins TRBV3-1 and TRBJ2-7, with D hard to call. CDR1 and CDR2 from the germline V gene are LGHDT and YNNKEL (reference sequence). V was shortened by 1 base and J by 7 bases, with 11 bases between the two germline ends. The CDR3 covers 13 residues. The CDR3, as DNA: TGTGCCAGCAGCCAAGTACTGGCGGTTGAGCAGTACTTC. Its protein is CASSQVLAVEQYF.

This chain joins TRBV6-2 or TRBV6-3 and TRBJ2-7; D possibly corresponds to TRBD2 (6 bases). V lost 2 bases and J lost 0, with 14 bases in between. The CDR3 totals 16 residues. In germline, CDR1 is MNHEY, CDR2 SVGEGT. CDR3 sequence: CASSYRMRDSSYEQYF. CDR3 coding DNA: TGTGCCAGCAGTTACAGGATGCGGGACTCCTCCTACGAGCAGTACTTC.

As regards this clonotype: A clone one base away is much larger, so this may be a read error. CDR3 in amino acids: CIVGPGPHYEQYF. The CDR3 DNA is TGCATCGTTGGGCCGGGACCGCACTACGAGCAGTACTTC. The V call is TRBV29-1, the J call TRBJ2-7; D is possibly TRBD1 or TRBD2 (5 bases each). Germline V gives CDR1 SQVTM, CDR2 ANQGSEA. The CDR3 runs 13 residues.

In its sample, this clonotype was seen many times. This sequence joins TRBV10-3 and TRBJ2-7; the match to TRBD1 covers 9 bases. The CDR3 covers 14 residues. Germline CDR1 is ENHRY and CDR2 is SYGVKD. The trim removed 11 bases at V and 1 base at J, leaving 9 bases unmatched. The CDR3, as DNA: TGTGCCTCTCAGGACAGGGGAGAATCCTACGAGCAGTACTTC. This sequence encodes CASQDRGESYEQYF.

This chain connects TRBV5-1 to TRBJ2-7; possibly TRBD2 for D (5 bases). V was trimmed by 0 bases and J by 6 bases, leaving 16 bases between them. This CDR3 is built from 15 residues. Looked up from germline, CDR1 is SGHRS and CDR2 is YFSETQ. The CDR3 DNA reads TGCGCCAGCAGCTTGGTAGACGGGAATGGTGTCGAGCAGTACTTC. This translates into CASSLVDGNGVEQYF. Using reference TRBV5-1 and TRBJ2-7 for the parts outside the CDR3, the full variable domain is KAGVTQTPRYLIKTRGQQVTLSCSPISGHRSVSWYQQTPGQGLQFLFEYFSETQRNKGNFPGRFSGRQFSNSRSEMNVSTLELGDSALYLCASSLVDGNGVEQYFGPGTRLTVT.

This chain joins TRBV7-8 and TRBJ1-4; D remains unclear. Germline V gene sequence: CDR1 SGHVS, CDR2 FQNEAQ. The CDR3 consists of 14 residues. Trimming cost V 5 bases and J 7 bases, with 14 bases left between them. The CDR3 DNA reads as TGTGCCAGCAGCCTACAGTACGGCGGTGAAAAACTGTTTTTT. It encodes CASSLQYGGEKLFF.

This clonotype has just a few counts. The chain carries TRBV2 and TRBJ2-1, with a weak D call TRBD2 (6 bases). CDR3 size: 15 residues. The V and J ends lost 2 bases and 1 base respectively, with 9 bases between them. The germline CDR1 and CDR2 sequences are SNHLY and FYNNEI. CDR3 sequence reads: CASSESGASYNEQFF. CDR3 DNA sequence: TGTGCCAGCAGTGAATCGGGAGCGTCCTACAATGAGCAGTTCTTC.

The sample holds many counts of this clonotype. The genes are TRBV27 and TRBJ2-7, with 7 bases identical to TRBD2. The CDR3 loop spans 12 amino acids. Germline V gene sequence: CDR1 MNHEY, CDR2 SMNVEV (reference sequence). V shed 8 bases, J shed 7 bases, and the junction held 8 bases outside the gene matches. DNA for the CDR3: TGTGCCAGCCGGAGCGGGACGGGTGAGCAGTACTTC. This sequence encodes CASRSGTGEQYF.

J is TRBJ2-2 and V is TRBV11-1, with D possibly matching TRBD1 (5 bases). The CDR3 sequence is 13 residues long. Germline assignment: CDR1 SGHAT and CDR2 FQDESV (reference sequence). V was cut by 3 bases and J by 5 bases, with 7 bases left in between. The CDR3 DNA sequence: TGTGCCAGCAGCTTCAGGGAAACCGGGGAGCTGTTTTTT. This sequence encodes CASSFRETGELFF.

This clonotype has a handful of counts. V and J are TRBV28 and TRBJ1-1; maybe TRBD1 (6 bases). Germline V CDR1 and CDR2: MDHEN, SYDVKM. The CDR3 is 13 residues long. V lost 6 bases and J 5 bases, leaving 13 bases between the germline ends. The CDR3 sequence is CASRGGGVTEAFF. For the CDR3, the DNA is TGTGCCAGCAGAGGAGGGGGGGTGACTGAAGCTTTCTTT.

The chain has TRBV5-1 and TRBJ2-3; either TRBD1 or TRBD2 may fit D (5 bases each). CDR3 length: 15 amino acids. The germline V and J ends were trimmed by 4 bases and 0 bases, with 12 bases remaining between them. Looked up from germline, CDR1 is SGHRS and CDR2 is YFSETQ. Here the CDR3 DNA reads TGCGCCAGCAGCAGCCCCGGGACCAGCACAGATACGCAGTATTTT. Amino acids: CASSSPGTSTDTQYF. Looking up the rest from reference TRBV5-1 and TRBJ2-3 gives the full variable domain: KAGVTQTPRYLIKTRGQQVTLSCSPISGHRSVSWYQQTPGQGLQFLFEYFSETQRNKGNFPGRFSGRQFSNSRSEMNVSTLELGDSALYLCASSSPGTSTDTQYFGPGTRLTVL.

The chain is built from TRBV19 and TRBJ2-3; TRBD2 might be the D (6 bases). The V gene's germline CDR1 is LNHDA and CDR2 SQIVND (reference sequence). V gave up 10 bases and J gave up 0 bases, with 23 bases separating them. CDR3 length: 17 residues. The CDR3 is CATRERPPQASTDTQYF. Written as DNA, the CDR3 is TGTGCCACCCGGGAGCGTCCCCCCCAAGCTAGCACAGATACGCAGTATTTT.

This clonotype occurred a few times. The V call is TRBV4-2, the J call TRBJ1-1, with D unclear. V shed 0 bases and J shed 0 bases, with 17 bases lying between them. The CDR3 extends over 18 amino acids. CDR1 and CDR2 (germline): LGHNA, YNFKEQ. CDR3 region: CASSQDRASEGLNTEAFF. The CDR3 DNA reads TGTGCCAGCAGCCAAGATAGGGCTTCCGAAGGACTGAACACTGAAGCTTTCTTT.

This clonotype was observed a few times. The V and J genes are TRBV20-1 and TRBJ1-5, with D unresolved. There are 13 residues in the CDR3. Trimming took off 0 bases at V and 2 bases at J, with 5 bases between the two ends. Germline V gene data show CDR1 as DFQATT and CDR2 as SNEGSKA (reference sequence). The CDR3 DNA is TGCAGTGCTAGAGATCTGGGCAATCAGCCCCAGCATTTT. This encodes CSARDLGNQPQHF.

To note about this clonotype: A much larger clone lies a single base off, so this may be a read error. CDR3 protein: CAGSLQGRGAFF. CDR3 nucleotide sequence: TGTGCCGGCAGTTTGCAGGGTCGGGGAGCTTTCTTT. The chain carries TRBV12-3 or TRBV12-4 and TRBJ1-1, with D maybe TRBD1 (5 bases). This CDR3 is 12 amino acids long.

This chain joins TRBV5-5 and TRBJ2-2; tentatively, D is TRBD2 (5 bases). The CDR3 runs to 16 residues. The V end lost 4 bases, the J end lost 0 bases, and 13 bases lay between the germline ends. In germline, CDR1 is SGHKS, CDR2 YYEKEE (reference sequence). In DNA form, the CDR3 reads TGTGCCAGCAGCCCCTTGGAGCGGTCGAACACCGGGGAGCTGTTTTTT. It yields the protein CASSPLERSNTGELFF.

There are many counts of this clonotype. The V call is TRBV4-1, the J call TRBJ1-1, with 7 bases fitting TRBD1. Unmatched junction bases numbered 9, after V lost 0 bases and J lost 11 bases. This CDR3 spans 14 amino acids. Germline CDR1 and CDR2: MGHRA and YSYEKL. The CDR3, as DNA: TGCGCCAGCAGCCAAGAAGGAGGGGGCCGATCCGCTTTCTTT. Its translation: CASSQEGGGRSAFF.

This clonotype was counted ten times or more. This chain connects TRBV14 to TRBJ2-7; tentatively, D is TRBD1 (6 bases). The length of the CDR3 is 14 residues. Trimming took 6 bases from V and 0 from J, leaving 12 bases between them. Germline values: CDR1 SGHDN, CDR2 FVKESK. DNA of the CDR3: TGTGCCAGCAGACAAACAGGGAGCTCCTACGAGCAGTACTTC. Translating it yields CASRQTGSSYEQYF.

This clonotype was seen only a few times. The J gene is TRBJ1-6, the V gene TRBV15, with D possibly TRBD1 on 5 matching bases. Germline-derived CDR1 and CDR2 are LNHNV and YYDKDF (reference sequence). The V gene lost 1 base and the J gene lost 7 bases, with 11 bases spanning the gap. This CDR3 contains 15 residues. The CDR3 DNA follows: TGTGCCACCAGCAGAGGCAGGGTCAACAATTCACCCCTCCACTTT. Residues: CATSRGRVNNSPLHF.

Many counts were recorded for this clonotype. The chain links TRBV29-1 to TRBJ1-2, with D unresolved. The ends were cut back, 3 bases at V and 4 bases at J, with 12 bases in the middle. Germline V gives CDR1 SQVTM, CDR2 ANQGSEA. This CDR3 contains 13 residues. CDR3 in amino acids: CSVEDAVGYGYTF. In DNA, the CDR3 is TGCAGCGTTGAGGACGCGGTTGGCTATGGCTACACCTTC.

Many counts were recorded for this clonotype. The genes are TRBV7-8 and TRBJ1-2; D may be TRBD1 (5 bases). The germline V gene encodes CDR1 SGHVS and CDR2 FQNEAQ. The CDR3 length is 13 residues. V lost 5 bases and J lost 2, with 9 bases in between. CDR3 DNA sequence: TGTGCCAGCAGCCCAGACAGAAACTATGGCTACACCTTC. Amino acid sequence: CASSPDRNYGYTF.

The chain joins TRBV20-1 to TRBJ2-7; the match to TRBD1 covers 7 bases. V trimming: 3 bases; J trimming: 5 bases; junction bases outside the gene matches: 10. This CDR3 contains 14 residues. In germline, CDR1 is DFQATT, CDR2 SNEGSKA (reference sequence). CDR3 bases: TGCAGTGCTAGCCGTACAGGGGCAAAGAACGAGCAGTACTTC. This encodes CSASRTGAKNEQYF.

This clonotype was detected a few times. V is TRBV4-1 and J is TRBJ2-3, with D tentatively TRBD2 (6 bases). V was trimmed by 2 bases and J by 0 bases, leaving 21 bases between them. CDR1 is MGHRA, CDR2 YSYEKL, per germline. The CDR3 length is 19 residues. CDR3 loop: CASSQPDPRELGSTDTQYF. The CDR3 bases are TGCGCCAGCAGCCAACCTGATCCCCGGGAGCTCGGGAGCACAGATACGCAGTATTTT.

A single count supports this clonotype. The CDR3 DNA follows: TGTGCCAGCAGCTTTGCAGGGGACCACTACGAGCAGTACTTC. Encoded protein: CASSFAGDHYEQYF. This chain connects TRBV7-9 to TRBJ2-7, with TRBD1 as a possible D gene (6 bases). With 3 bases removed from V and 3 bases from J, the gap between germline ends came to 12 bases. Germline loops: CDR1 SEHNR, CDR2 FQNEAQ (reference sequence). This CDR3 contains 14 residues.

The V gene is TRBV3-1, the J gene TRBJ1-1, with D unresolved. V lost 4 bases, J lost 0 bases, and 12 bases lay in between. The CDR3 runs to 15 residues. Looked up from germline, CDR1 is LGHDT and CDR2 is YNNKEL (reference sequence). The CDR3 bases are TGTGCCAGCAGCCGGGAAATTAGAGTGAACACTGAAGCTTTCTTT. It yields the protein CASSREIRVNTEAFF.

This clonotype was picked up a small number of times. The J gene is TRBJ1-2, the V gene TRBV7-2, with 7 bases matching TRBD1. J gave up 4 bases and V 8 bases, and 13 bases lay outside the gene matches. This CDR3 is built from 15 residues. The V gene's germline CDR1 is SGHTA and CDR2 FQGNSA. The CDR3 DNA sequence: TGTGCCAGCTCCGGGGACAGACATTTGTTCTATGGCTACACCTTC. The encoded protein is CASSGDRHLFYGYTF.

The J gene is TRBJ2-7, the V gene TRBV30; D assignment may be TRBD1 or TRBD2 (6 bases each). The V gene lost 2 bases and the J gene lost 7 bases, with 24 bases spanning the gap. The CDR3 covers 16 residues. CDR1 is GTSNPN, CDR2 SVGIG, per germline (reference sequence). This CDR3 reads CAWSPLPRAGAGEQYF. For the CDR3, the DNA is TGTGCCTGGAGTCCCCTACCTCGGGCAGGGGCGGGAGAGCAGTACTTC.

The table lists this clonotype with many counts. This chain uses TRBV5-1 with TRBJ1-1; D is uncertain. CDR1 and CDR2 from the germline V gene are SGHRS and YFSETQ. V was clipped by 3 bases and J by 0 bases, with 12 bases between them. CDR3 length: 15 residues. The CDR3 nucleotides are TGCGCCAGCAGCTGGGATAGGGTCCTGAACACTGAAGCTTTCTTT. As protein: CASSWDRVLNTEAFF.

The V call is TRBV2, the J call TRBJ2-2; 9 bases fit TRBD2. With V trimmed by 6 bases and J by 9 bases, 14 bases remained unmatched. From germline, CDR1 is SNHLY and CDR2 FYNNEI. This CDR3 region has 16 residues. The DNA of the CDR3 is TGTGCCAGCAGGCGACGACTAGCGGAGATAGGGAGGGAGCTGTTTTTT. This gives the protein CASRRRLAEIGRELFF. Using reference TRBV2 and TRBJ2-2 for the parts outside the CDR3, the full variable domain is EPEVTQTPSHQVTQMGQEVILRCVPISNHLYFYWYRQILGQKVEFLVSFYNNEISEKSEIFDDQFSVERPDGSNFTLKIRSTKLEDSAMYFCASRRRLAEIGRELFFGEGSRLTVL.

The DNA of the CDR3 is TGTGCCAGCAGCCATGGCCTCTACGAGCAGTACTTC. Translating gives CASSHGLYEQYF. The J gene is TRBJ2-7, the V gene TRBV3-1; no reliable D call. CDR3 length equals 12 residues. Trimming removed 3 bases at V and 3 bases at J, with 6 bases between. Germline CDR1 LGHDT, CDR2 YNNKEL (reference sequence).